The entry below describes one T cell receptor (beta chain). Its antigen is currently unknown. These data come from a study of T cell repertoires in cytomegalovirus infection. As for the study in general: The authors relied on CMV epitopes, both recently identified HLA-C-restricted and well-studied HLA-B-restricted. Public TCR beta signatures provided an indication of both CMV infection and a matching HLA type. Notes on the study in general: Cumulative public TCR beta family frequency identified CMV carriers with the relevant HLA. CMV-specific TCR beta clonotypes restricted by HLA-C dominated the ex vivo response.

TCRdb called the reads again in MiXCR, with one record for every CDR3 protein. The data show approximately 470,000 distinct CDR3 sequences, about 44% seen once. Between the trimmed V and J ends, which lost 8 bases and 4 bases, there was a span of 18 bases. The CDR3 runs to 14 residues. Germline CDR1 SEHNR, CDR2 FQNEAQ (reference sequence). The sample in question was cultured PBMCs, obtained from culture after CMV antigen stimulation. The TCR comes from a human donor in good health (CMV status not recorded). Some clones in this sample may be carry-over from other donors' samples. The chain is built from TRBV7-9 and TRBJ2-7, with D possibly called TRBD1 or TRBD2 (5 bases each). The CDR3 reads CASWGNSDVYEQYF. The CDR3 nucleotides read TGTGCCAGCTGGGGGAACTCAGACGTGTACGAGCAGTACTTC.